The present T cell receptor (beta chain) was sequenced within a study of siplizumab effects on memory and regulatory T cells (dated 2019 in TCRdb). Regarding the study in general: The effect of the anti-CD2 antibody siplizumab on alloreactive T-cell subsets was examined in allogeneic mixed lymphocyte reactions constructed from human PBMCs.

The protocol used for the library was the immunoSEQ multiplex PCR assay. The deep sequencing platform assayed 80,000 to 100,000 TCR templates per sample. Genomic DNA extracted from sorted T cells was used for TCRbeta CDR3 sequencing. The study's processing was this. Clonal analysis of TCRbeta CDR3 data was done in the R programming language. Alloreactive CD4+ and CD8+ clones were identified by comparing unstimulated samples to CFSE-low samples taken after the reaction. Regulatory or non-regulatory origin was assigned to alloreactive CD4+ clones by matching of sequences to sorted unstimulated Treg and non-Treg repertoires. The clones in this table, taken by TCRdb from immuneACCESS, are in-frame only. Not every clone is retained; where verified, under half of the shortfall comes from an unresolved V gene, and the cause of the rest is unknown. V, J and clone size were drawn from that table, and D and trimming were deduced from the DNA. The sample table shows 100,000 to 120,000 clones, and over 85% are seen once. Approximately 1.3% of the sample is held by the ten biggest clonotypes.

Sorted unstimulated T cells, along with proliferating T cells recovered from mixed lymphocyte reactions, underwent TCRbeta CDR3 sequencing. Fresh whole blood from nine to eleven HLA-typed healthy donors was used to isolate PBMCs. Beyond this particular receptor, the publication reports: Among mappable alloreactive CD4+ clones, an average Treg-derived fraction of about 69% was observed with siplizumab, compared with around 28% in control reactions. Siplizumab significantly reduced the cumulative frequency of alloreactive sequences traceable to unstimulated CD4+ memory T cells. Compared with memory T cells, unstimulated naive T cells appeared more diverse, and naive cells seemed to make a substantial contribution to the alloresponse. Sequences below about 10^-5 frequency were poorly captured, so only a minor fraction of alloreactive clones could be mapped to unstimulated subsets. No functional confirmation was obtained for the suppressive function of proliferating Tregs from siplizumab cultures. Roughly 75-97% of proliferating CD4+ or CD8+ clones could not be assigned a naive or memory phenotype.

The CDR3, cysteine through phenylalanine, is 15 amino acids long. The read is trimmed to its CDR3 DNA, 45 bases read in frame from base 1. V ends up 6 bases short and J 0 bases short, with an unmatched junction base count of 4. Sequences MNHEY (CDR1) and SVGAGI (CDR2) are obtained from the germline V gene. A remark on this clone: Its antigen has not been determined. No much larger clone exists at a distance of one base, and base qualities are not known.

The chain was built from TRBV6-5 and TRBJ1-4, with TRBD1 matching 7 junction bases. What was sequenced was CD4+ T cells sorted from blood. This TCR came from a human donor in good health. Here the CDR3 is given as CASRRQGATNEKLFF. The DNA sequence reads TGTGCCAGCAGAAGACAGGGCGCAACTAATGAAAAACTGTTTTTT.